This TCR beta chain was captured by sequencing in a study of T cell changes during pregnancy in multiple sclerosis. Sequencing was performed with immunoSEQ multiplex PCR; in TCRdb, only in-frame clones are kept and a portion is missing. The data contain roughly 80,000 clones, about 90% of them singletons. A single count supports this clone. Germline CDR1 ENHRY, CDR2 SYGVKD. V was clipped by 6 bases and J by 4 bases; unmatched bases: 8. This CDR3 is built from 15 residues. Sample: peripheral blood, taken before pregnancy. This receptor was identified in a female donor with multiple sclerosis, enrolled in a pregnancy study. This rearrangement joins TRBV10-3 to TRBJ1-1; 10 bases align to TRBD1. The CDR3 protein is CAISQGQGGFTEAFF. CDR3 coding DNA: TGTGCCATCAGCCAAGGACAGGGGGGGTTCACTGAAGCTTTCTTT.